This TCR beta chain emerged from a study of cytomegalovirus exposure and HLA in healthy donors. Study-level findings and limits: There were a few CMV-associated chains whose specificity for CMV antigens was confirmed in vitro.

This CDR3 region has 14 residues. The germline gives CDR1 SGHNT, CDR2 YYREEE (reference sequence). The trim removed 0 bases at V and 6 bases at J, leaving 3 bases unmatched. Both 60 Vbeta primers and 13 Jbeta primers went into the PCR. Sequencing used immunoSEQ multiplex PCR; TCRdb keeps in-frame clones, though not all of them. The sample contains roughly 150,000 clones, approximately 80% of which appear only once. As for this clone: Its specificity is not known. Other nucleotide sequences in the sample specify the same CDR3.

This clonotype was sampled from a male donor in good health and CMV-seronegative. The V gene is TRBV5-4, the J gene TRBJ2-1, with 7 bases lining up with TRBD1. The source material was PBMCs. CDR3 protein: CASSLGSGGNEQFF. CDR3 nucleotide sequence: TGTGCCAGCAGCTTGGGGTCAGGGGGCAATGAGCAGTTCTTC.